These T cell receptor beta chains were read from a single sample in a study of cytomegalovirus exposure and HLA in healthy donors. The protocol was immunoSEQ multiplex PCR, while the TCRdb copy is restricted to in-frame clones and leaves out a portion. Of approximately 230,000 clones listed, 87% are singletons. The sample comprised PBMCs. These receptor sequences come from a young man in good health and CMV-seropositive. Each CDR3 is given with its conserved first and last residue. D genes are given only for firm matches. Not all rows give a size; the values are once, few, many and, for expanded clones, a class.

>TRBJ1-4|few|TRBD1|TRBV27
TGTGCCAGCAGTTTATCGTTTGGACAGGGATATTCAACTAATGAAAAACTGTTTTTT
CASSLSFGQGYSTNEKLFF
>TRBJ2-3|NA|TRBD2|TRBV5-1
TGCGCCAGCACTAGCGGGAGGTTGGCAGATACGCAGTATTTT
CASTSGRLADTQYF
>TRBJ1-1|NA|NA|TRBV19
TGTGCCAGTAGTATCTGGATTGATAACACTGAAGCTTTCTTT
CASSIWIDNTEAFF
>TRBJ1-4|NA|NA|TRBV10-3
TGTGCCATCAGTTCTTTGGACGTATATGAAAAACTGTTTTTT
CAISSLDVYEKLFF
>TRBJ1-1|once|NA|TRBV6-5
TGTGCCAGCAGCCCCTCTTATAGAAACACTGAAGCTTTCTTT
CASSPSYRNTEAFF
>TRBJ1-1|NA|NA|TRBV6-1
TGTGCCAGCAGTGACGCTCCGAACACTGAAGCTTTCTTT
CASSDAPNTEAFF
>TRBJ2-3|NA|NA|TRBV19
TGTGCCAGTAGTCTCCGAGGTAGATCAGATACGCAGTATTTT
CASSLRGRSDTQYF
>TRBJ2-7|NA|TRBD1|TRBV6-1
TGTGCCAGCAGTGGACGAAACAGGGGAGTCGGCCACGAGCAGTACTTC
CASSGRNRGVGHEQYF
>TRBJ1-2|NA|NA|TRBV28
TGTGCCAGCAGTTTTAACAGGGATGGTGGCTATGGCTACACCTTC
CASSFNRDGGYGYTF
>TRBJ1-1|NA|NA|TRBV30
TGTGCCTGGAGGCGGAACACTGAAGCTTTCTTT
CAWRRNTEAFF
>TRBJ2-5|NA|NA|TRBV7-2
TGTGCCAGCAGCCCCCAAGGAGGTCCGGTGGAGACCCAGTACTTC
CASSPQGGPVETQYF
>TRBJ2-6|NA|TRBD1|TRBV2
TGTGCCAGCAGTACAGGGGTTGGGGCCAACGTCCTGACTTTC
CASSTGVGANVLTF
>TRBJ1-2|NA|NA|TRBV5-4
TGTGCCAGCAGGACTGGAGGGGGGCTCTCGTTCAACTATGGCTACACCTTC
CASRTGGGLSFNYGYTF
>TRBJ2-2|NA|NA|TRBV27
TGTGCCAGCACCAGTAATAGGGGCTCCGGGGAGCTGTTTTTT
CASTSNRGSGELFF
>TRBJ2-1|NA|NA|TRBV11-3
TGTGCCAGCAGCTTAGATAGAGCCGTTGCAGACAATGAGCAGTTCTTC
CASSLDRAVADNEQFF
>TRBJ2-5|once|TRBD1|TRBV5-4
TGTGCCAGCAGCTCGGGACAGGGAGGGCAAGAGACCCAGTACTTC
CASSSGQGGQETQYF
>TRBJ1-2|few|TRBD1|TRBV25-1
TGTGCCAGCAGTGAGGCAGGGGGCTATGGCTACACCTTC
CASSEAGGYGYTF
>TRBJ1-2|NA|TRBD1|TRBV13
TGTGCCAGCCTGATAAGGGACAGGGGGGATTCCGACTACACCTTC
CASLIRDRGDSDYTF
>TRBJ1-2|NA|TRBD1|TRBV5-1
TGCGCCAGCAGCTTGGCCTTAGGACAGGGTTATGGCTACACCTTC
CASSLALGQGYGYTF
>TRBJ1-2|NA|TRBD1|TRBV6-1
TGTGCCAGCAGTGTGGACAGGGGGCAAGGCTACACCTTC
CASSVDRGQGYTF
>TRBJ2-5|NA|NA|TRBV10-2
TGCGCCAGCAGTGTAAGGTACCAAGAGACCCAGTACTTC
CASSVRYQETQYF
>TRBJ1-1|once|NA|TRBV28
TGTGCCAGCAGTTTATATGTCGAGGACGCTTTCTTT
CASSLYVEDAFF
>TRBJ1-2|NA|TRBD1|TRBV6-1
TGTGCCAGCAGTGAGCAGGGGGCGATGGATGGCTACACCTTC
CASSEQGAMDGYTF
>TRBJ2-1|NA|NA|TRBV27
TGTGCCAGCAGGGGGGGAAGGGGGACCAAGAATGAGCAGTTCTTC
CASRGGRGTKNEQFF
>TRBJ2-5|NA|TRBD2|TRBV7-9
TGTGCCAGCAGCTTAGCGGATTCGGTAGCGGGAGTCGAGACCCAGTACTTC
CASSLADSVAGVETQYF
>TRBJ2-1|NA|TRBD2|TRBV28
TGTGCCAGCAGTTTGGGTGGGGACTATTACAATGAGCAGTTCTTC
CASSLGGDYYNEQFF
>TRBJ2-7|NA|NA|TRBV7-9
TGTGCCAGCAGCCCCTACTACGAGCAGTACTTC
CASSPYYEQYF
>TRBJ1-3|NA|NA|TRBV4-1
TGCGCCAGCAGCCAAGATCGAGGATCTGGAAACACCATATATTTT
CASSQDRGSGNTIYF
>TRBJ2-1|NA|NA|TRBV28
TGTGCCAGCAGTCGCATTGGACCCATGCTCAATGAGCAGTTCTTC
CASSRIGPMLNEQFF
>TRBJ1-3|NA|NA|TRBV19
TGTGCCAGTAGCCAGGGACGACCCGACTCTGGAAACACCATATATTTT
CASSQGRPDSGNTIYF
>TRBJ2-7|NA|NA|TRBV4-1
TGCGCCAGCAGCCAAGCTCCGGTCTCCTACGAGCAGTACTTC
CASSQAPVSYEQYF
>TRBJ2-7|NA|NA|TRBV28
TGTGCCAGCAGTTTCCGAGGTCCCTCCTACGAGCAGTACTTC
CASSFRGPSYEQYF
>TRBJ2-3|NA|TRBD2|TRBV7-3
TGTGCCAGCAGTAGACTAGCGGGAGGATCATCTCCGCAGTATTTT
CASSRLAGGSSPQYF
>TRBJ2-3|NA|NA|TRBV23-1
TGCGCCAGCAGGCGTGATACGCAGTATTTT
CASRRDTQYF
>TRBJ2-1|NA|NA|TRBV28
TGTGCCAGCAGCAGGACAGGGAGGGACTACAATGAGCAGTTCTTC
CASSRTGRDYNEQFF
>TRBJ1-2|once|NA|TRBV4-2
TGTGCCAGCAGCCAAGATGATGTTATAAACTATGGCTACACCTTC
CASSQDDVINYGYTF
>TRBJ2-7|NA|NA|TRBV5-1
TGCGCCAGCAGCCCGGGGACGTCATCCTACGAGCAGTACTTC
CASSPGTSSYEQYF
>TRBJ2-2|NA|TRBD2|TRBV2
TGTGCCAGCAGTGGACTAGCGGGAGTGGTCGGGGAGCTGTTTTTT
CASSGLAGVVGELFF
>TRBJ2-1|NA|TRBD2|TRBV7-9
TGTGCCAGCAGCCCCAGAGGGACTAGCGGGGGGAATGAGCAGTTCTTC
CASSPRGTSGGNEQFF
>TRBJ1-1|NA|TRBD1|TRBV5-1
TGCGCCAGCAGCTTACAGGGGGCCCAGGACACTGAAGCTTTCTTT
CASSLQGAQDTEAFF
>TRBJ2-1|NA|TRBD2|TRBV5-1
TGCGCCAGCAGCACAAGAGCGGGAGTCGGGAATGAGCAGTTCTTC
CASSTRAGVGNEQFF
>TRBJ1-5|once|NA|TRBV18
TGTGCCAGCTCACCCACAGCGGATAGCAATCAGCCCCAGCATTTT
CASSPTADSNQPQHF
>TRBJ1-1|NA|TRBD1|TRBV2
TGTGCCAGCAGTGGGACAGGGGTCACTGAAGCTTTCTTT
CASSGTGVTEAFF
>TRBJ1-4|NA|NA|TRBV4-3
TGCGCCAGCAGCCAAAACCGGGCGACGGAAGAAAAACTGTTTTTT
CASSQNRATEEKLFF
>TRBJ1-4|NA|NA|TRBV7-2
TGTGCCAGCAGGCGGACGGGCGACAGAGAAGAAAAACTGTTTTTT
CASRRTGDREEKLFF
>TRBJ2-7|NA|NA|TRBV5-4
TGTGCCAGCAGCTTCTCAGGAGAGCAGTACTTC
CASSFSGEQYF
>TRBJ2-2|NA|NA|TRBV28
TGTGCCAGCAGTTTTCGGGGGCGAGGGGAGCTGTTTTTT
CASSFRGRGELFF
>TRBJ1-5|NA|NA|TRBV11-2
TGTGCCAGCAGCTTACATAGCAGCAATCAGCCCCAGCATTTT
CASSLHSSNQPQHF